One and the same sample provided the 6 T cell receptor beta chains below, sequenced in a study of control samples from healthy donors and cancer patients. Method: immunoSEQ multiplex PCR; TCRdb's copy keeps in-frame clones and lacks some. The sample table includes approximately 190,000 clones. The specimen sequenced was blood. The receptors stem from a woman aged 25-40 years in good health.

This chain joins TRBV7-9 and TRBJ1-1; tentatively, D is TRBD1 (5 bases). The CDR3 length is 13 residues. Germline-derived CDR1 and CDR2 are SEHNR and FQNEAQ (reference sequence). The V and J ends lost 0 bases and 4 bases respectively, with 6 bases between them. CDR3 sequence reads: CASSLAGVTEAFF. The CDR3 coding sequence is TGTGCCAGCAGCTTAGCAGGGGTCACTGAAGCTTTCTTT. Combining the CDR3 with reference TRBV7-9 and TRBJ1-1 gives the whole variable domain DTGVSQNPRHKITKRGQNVTFRCDPISEHNRLYWYRQTLGQGPEFLTYFQNEAQLEKSRLLSDRFSAERPKGSFSTLEIQRTEQGDSAMYLCASSLAGVTEAFFGQGTRLTVV.

The gene calls are TRBV5-4 and TRBJ2-2; D not resolved. The germline CDR1 and CDR2 sequences are SGHNT and YYREEE (reference sequence). Between the trimmed V and J ends, which lost 4 bases and 3 bases, there was a span of 4 bases. There are 12 residues in the CDR3. Written as DNA, the CDR3 is TGTGCCAGCAGCCGAGACACCGGGGAGCTGTTTTTT. This sequence encodes CASSRDTGELFF.

V gene TRBV5-1 combines with J gene TRBJ2-2; no clear D gene. The CDR3 has 16 residues. The germline gives CDR1 SGHRS, CDR2 YFSETQ. Trimming pared 0 bases from V and 2 bases from J, leaving 11 bases between. The CDR3 reads CASSLDRALNTGELFF. In DNA, the CDR3 is TGCGCCAGCAGCTTGGATCGGGCTCTTAACACCGGGGAGCTGTTTTTT. The entire variable domain, with the rest obtained from reference TRBV5-1 and TRBJ2-2, is as follows: KAGVTQTPRYLIKTRGQQVTLSCSPISGHRSVSWYQQTPGQGLQFLFEYFSETQRNKGNFPGRFSGRQFSNSRSEMNVSTLELGDSALYLCASSLDRALNTGELFFGEGSRLTVL.

The V call is TRBV6-5, the J call TRBJ2-7; 9 nucleotides align to TRBD2. The junction had 15 bases not matched to a gene; V was cut back by 8 bases and J by 7 bases. The germline V gene encodes CDR1 MNHEY and CDR2 SVGAGI. The CDR3 is made up of 15 amino acids. The CDR3 DNA is TGTGCCAGCTCCCAGGAGGCGGGGGGGCCCCAGGAGCAGTACTTC. It yields the protein CASSQEAGGPQEQYF.

The chain employs TRBV7-9 and TRBJ1-6; 8 bases match TRBD1. V was clipped by 5 bases and J by 10 bases; unmatched bases: 10. Germline loops: CDR1 SEHNR, CDR2 FQNEAQ (reference sequence). CDR3 length: 15 amino acids. The CDR3 nucleotides read TGTGCCAGCAGCGAGGACAGGGCATATGGGTCACCCCTCCACTTT. It translates to CASSEDRAYGSPLHF.

The gene calls are TRBV6-4 and TRBJ1-6; D not resolved. This CDR3 has 13 amino acids. V lost 8 bases, J lost 7 bases, and 12 bases lay in between. From germline, CDR1 is MRHNA and CDR2 SNTAGT. The CDR3 region is CASSPGWNSPLHF. CDR3 sequence (DNA): TGTGCCAGCTCACCCGGTTGGAATTCACCCCTCCACTTT.